The rows below give T cell receptor beta chains drawn from one sample of a study of cytotoxic CD8 clonotypes in ibrutinib-treated CLL. Clones were sequenced by immunoSEQ multiplex PCR, and TCRdb holds only the in-frame ones, with some missing. The table has more than 300,000 clones, 80% seen once. The specimen comprised PBMCs, sampled before ibrutinib treatment. The receptors were sampled from a human donor with chronic lymphocytic leukemia. CDR3s include the opening cysteine and the closing phenylalanine or tryptophan. A D gene is named only where the DNA matches it firmly. Expanded clones get a size class; other rows say once, few or many, or leave the size out.

clone_size	v_call	j_call	d_call	cdr3_length	cdr3_nt	cdr3_aa
NA	TRBV27	TRBJ1-2	TRBD1	13	TGTGCCAGCAAGGGGACAGTGGGCTATGGCTACACCTTC	CASKGTVGYGYTF
NA	TRBV6-5	TRBJ2-7	TRBD2	14	TGTGCCAGCAGTTATCGAGCGGGAGGCTACGAGCAGTACTTC	CASSYRAGGYEQYF
NA	TRBV15	TRBJ2-7	TRBD2	16	TGTGCCACCAGCAGAGGGAGGCGGGAGACGACGAGAGAGCAGTACTTC	CATSRGRRETTREQYF
NA	TRBV28	TRBJ1-1	TRBD1	13	TGTGCCAGTCTACAGGGGACGAACACTGAAGCTTTCTTT	CASLQGTNTEAFF
NA	TRBV2	TRBJ2-3	NA	11	TGTGCCAGCAGTTCCTCAGATACGCAGTATTTT	CASSSSDTQYF
once	TRBV9	TRBJ2-1	TRBD2	16	TGTGCCAGCAGCGTAGCGGCTAGCGGAAGTTACAATGAGCAGTTCTTC	CASSVAASGSYNEQFF
NA	TRBV25-1	TRBJ2-1	TRBD2	16	TGTGCCAGCAGTGAAATAACGGGACTACCCCACAATGAGCAGTTCTTC	CASSEITGLPHNEQFF
NA	TRBV21-1	TRBJ2-1	NA	17	TGTGCCAGCAGCAAAGGGGACCGCTTATTCTCCTACAATGAGCAGTTCTTC	CASSKGDRLFSYNEQFF
few	TRBV5-4	TRBJ1-2	NA	12	TGTGCCAGCAGCTTGTCTTACTATGGCTACACCTTC	CASSLSYYGYTF
NA	TRBV12-5	TRBJ2-1	NA	15	TGTGCTAGTGGTTTGGTAGCCCCGCCGCGGGACCAGCAGTTCTTC	CASGLVAPPRDQQFF
NA	TRBV7-2	TRBJ1-1	NA	15	TGTGCCAGCAGCTTAGGCGGAACTCCGGGGACTGAAGCTTTCTTT	CASSLGGTPGTEAFF
NA	TRBV15	TRBJ2-7	TRBD1	15	TGTGCCACCAGCAGAGATGGGACAGGGGTACACGAGCAGTACTTC	CATSRDGTGVHEQYF
NA	TRBV27	TRBJ1-2	NA	14	TGTGCCAGCAGCCCCACGGGACCCGGGAGTGGCTACACCTTC	CASSPTGPGSGYTF
NA	TRBV27	TRBJ2-7	TRBD2	16	TGTGCCAGCAGTTTTGATTGGAGCGGGAGGGTAAACGAGCAGTACTTC	CASSFDWSGRVNEQYF
NA	TRBV29-1	TRBJ2-1	NA	15	TGCAGCGGAGGAAGGGAGACATGGTCCTACAATGAGCAGTTCTTC	CSGGRETWSYNEQFF
NA	TRBV5-1	TRBJ2-7	TRBD2	15	TGCGCCAGCAGCTTGGTCAGCGGGAGCACGTACGAGCAGTACTTC	CASSLVSGSTYEQYF
NA	TRBV18	TRBJ2-5	NA	14	TGTGCCAGCTCTCCCCGGGACACCCAAGAGACCCAGTACTTC	CASSPRDTQETQYF
NA	TRBV4-1	TRBJ1-1	NA	15	TGCGCCAGCAGCCAAGATCATGCGGAGAGCACTGAAGCTTTCTTT	CASSQDHAESTEAFF
NA	TRBV11-1	TRBJ2-7	TRBD1	14	TGTGCCAGCAGCTTGGACAGGGGATCCTACGAGCAGTACTTC	CASSLDRGSYEQYF
NA	TRBV25-1	TRBJ2-5	NA	17	TGTGCCAGCAGTGAATACCGTGGAGGGATTGGCCAAGAGACCCAGTACTTC	CASSEYRGGIGQETQYF
NA	TRBV15	TRBJ1-2	TRBD1	15	TGTGCCACCAGCAGAGCCGGGACAGGGGAGGAGGGCTACACCTTC	CATSRAGTGEEGYTF
NA	TRBV2	TRBJ2-7	NA	15	TGTGCCAGCAGTGCCCTGGGGACGGAAACCTACGAGCAGTACTTC	CASSALGTETYEQYF
NA	TRBV5-1	TRBJ1-2	TRBD1	14	TGCGCCAGCAGCTTAAGGGGGCAGGACTATGGCTACACCTTC	CASSLRGQDYGYTF
once	TRBV6-6	TRBJ1-3	NA	16	TGTGCCAGCAGCAAGACCGACAGATTCTCTGGAAACACCATATATTTT	CASSKTDRFSGNTIYF
once	TRBV7-3	TRBJ1-4	NA	14	TGTGCCAGCAGCTTAAATCCAGGGGACGAAAAACTGTTTTTT	CASSLNPGDEKLFF
NA	TRBV29-1	TRBJ1-2	NA	14	TGCAGCGTTGAACTCTCCAGGACAGCCTATGGCTACACCTTC	CSVELSRTAYGYTF
NA	TRBV4-3	TRBJ2-4	TRBD2	17	TGCGCCAGCAGCCAGGGTCTAGCGGGAGATGTCAAAAACATTCAGTACTTC	CASSQGLAGDVKNIQYF
once	TRBV5-1	TRBJ2-6	TRBD2	19	TGCGCCAGCAGCTTGGCGGCTAGCGGGACTGGATCTGGGGCCAACGTCCTGACTTTC	CASSLAASGTGSGANVLTF
NA	TRBV14	TRBJ2-7	NA	11	TGTGCCAGCAGCGCACTAAGGTTTCAGTACTTC	CASSALRFQYF
NA	TRBV5-1	TRBJ2-3	TRBD2	16	TGCGCCAGCAGCTTGTATGCGGGAGGATCAGTGGATACGCAGTATTTT	CASSLYAGGSVDTQYF
once	TRBV4-2	TRBJ2-7	NA	17	TGTGCCAGCAGCCACCCCCAAGAGGGGGAGTCATCCTACGAGCAGTACTTC	CASSHPQEGESSYEQYF
once	TRBV30	TRBJ2-5	NA	12	TGTGCCTGGAGTGTACCTCCAGAGACCCAGTACTTC	CAWSVPPETQYF
NA	TRBV5-5	TRBJ2-5	NA	16	TGTGCCAGCAGCTTCACAGGGATCGTGTACCAAGAGACCCAGTACTTC	CASSFTGIVYQETQYF